The 21 T cell receptor beta chains below all came from one sample that was sequenced in a study of OX40 agonist ivuxolimab in advanced cancers. Profiling relied on immunoSEQ multiplex PCR, and the TCRdb table lists in-frame clones only, not all of them. The sample yields 70,000 to 80,000 clones, over 90% seen once. This material consisted of CD4+ or CD8+ T cells sorted from blood, taken in a trial of the OX40 agonist ivuxolimab. These receptors were collected from an adult with an advanced solid tumor such as melanoma, head and neck, liver or kidney cancer.

The chain employs TRBV5-1 and TRBJ2-5, with D perhaps TRBD1 (6 bases). This CDR3 spans 14 amino acids. Germline V gives CDR1 SGHRS, CDR2 YFSETQ. V was pared by 3 bases and J by 0 bases, with 9 bases between. CDR3 coding DNA: TGCGCCAGCAGCTACCGACAGGACCAAGAGACCCAGTACTTC. This codes for CASSYRQDQETQYF.

The V gene is TRBV13, the J gene TRBJ2-1; D is unresolved. This CDR3 has 12 amino acids. CDR1 is PRHDT, CDR2 FYEKMQ, per germline (reference sequence). Between the trimmed V and J ends, which lost 1 base and 9 bases, there was a span of 7 bases. The CDR3 protein is CASSLDSPEQFF. The DNA for the CDR3 is TGTGCCAGCAGCTTAGACAGCCCTGAGCAGTTCTTC. Full variable domain (rest looked up from reference TRBV13 and TRBJ2-1): AAGVIQSPRHLIKEKRETATLKCYPIPRHDTVYWYQQGPGQDPQFLISFYEKMQSDKGSIPDRFSAQQFSDYHSELNMSSLELGDSALYFCASSLDSPEQFFGPGTRLTVL.

The V gene is TRBV27, the J gene TRBJ2-1; the match to TRBD2 covers 11 bases. The germline gives CDR1 MNHEY, CDR2 SMNVEV (reference sequence). This CDR3 contains 16 residues. J was trimmed by 7 bases and V by 5 bases; bases with no gene match: 10. The CDR3 sequence: CASSPQTSGTSNEQFF. The CDR3 DNA sequence: TGTGCCAGCAGTCCGCAGACTAGCGGGACTTCGAATGAGCAGTTCTTC.

The rearrangement links TRBV7-6 to TRBJ1-1, with D maybe TRBD1 (6 bases). The CDR3 has 17 amino acids. Between the trimmed V and J ends, which lost 4 bases and 5 bases, there was a span of 23 bases. Germline CDR1 reads SGHVS; CDR2 reads FNYEAQ. The CDR3 DNA reads as TGTGCCAGCAGCTCATCGTTGGGGGCGCGGAGTGGGACTGAAGCTTTCTTT. This sequence encodes CASSSSLGARSGTEAFF.

The rearrangement uses TRBV27 and TRBJ1-5; TRBD1 might be the D (5 bases). Looked up from germline, CDR1 is MNHEY and CDR2 is SMNVEV (reference sequence). V shed 6 bases and J shed 4 bases, with 16 bases lying between them. This CDR3 spans 15 amino acids. The CDR3 loop reads CASRSGGYWNQPQHF. The CDR3 DNA follows: TGTGCCAGCAGGTCGGGGGGGTACTGGAATCAGCCCCAGCATTTT.

This clone was recorded only once. The chain employs TRBV10-3 and TRBJ2-5; the match to TRBD2 covers 8 bases. Germline lookup yields CDR1 ENHRY and CDR2 SYGVKD. V was clipped by 0 bases and J by 7 bases; unmatched bases: 16. The CDR3 is made up of 18 amino acids. CDR3 nucleotide sequence: TGTGCCATCAGTGAGTCGATCAGCGGGAGAATATCCCCCGGGACCCAGTACTTC. Translated, it gives CAISESISGRISPGTQYF.

The chain recombines TRBV9 with TRBJ2-5; D remains ambiguous. The germline V and J ends were trimmed by 3 bases and 5 bases, with 14 bases remaining between them. The CDR3 runs to 14 residues. The germline V gene encodes CDR1 SGDLS and CDR2 YYNGEE. CDR3 protein: CASSGPPEEETQYF. CDR3 nucleotide sequence: TGTGCCAGCAGCGGCCCCCCGGAAGAGGAGACCCAGTACTTC.

This clone was seen a handful of times. The chain is built from TRBV30 and TRBJ1-5; D not resolved. The germline CDR1 and CDR2 sequences are GTSNPN and SVGIG (reference sequence). Trimming shortened V by 4 bases and J by 1 base, and 8 bases separated the two germline ends. The CDR3 sequence is 13 residues long. The CDR3 spells CAWTRGSNQPQHF. The CDR3 DNA sequence: TGTGCCTGGACCCGAGGGAGCAATCAGCCCCAGCATTTT.

The chain joins TRBV7-8 to TRBJ2-7, with D perhaps TRBD1 (5 bases). The CDR3 spans 15 residues. V shed 0 bases and J shed 6 bases, with 15 bases lying between them. In germline, CDR1 is SGHVS, CDR2 FQNEAQ. The CDR3 loop reads CASSLAQGIMSEQYF. In DNA, the CDR3 is TGTGCCAGCAGCTTAGCCCAGGGAATCATGTCCGAGCAGTACTTC. The full variable domain, its missing parts supplied by reference TRBV7-8 and TRBJ2-7, is GAGVSQSPRYKVAKRGQDVALRCDPISGHVSLFWYQQALGQGPEFLTYFQNEAQLDKSGLPSDRFFAERPEGSVSTLKIQRTQQEDSAVYLCASSLAQGIMSEQYFGPGTRLTVT.

The gene calls are TRBV29-1 and TRBJ1-2, with no clear D. The V and J ends lost 4 bases and 5 bases respectively, with 14 bases between them. This CDR3 region has 13 residues. Germline V CDR1 and CDR2: SQVTM, ANQGSEA. DNA of the CDR3: TGCAGCGTTGCCTCGAGGACCGATTATGGCTACACCTTC. This translates into CSVASRTDYGYTF. Variable domain in full (rest from reference TRBV29-1 and TRBJ1-2): SAVISQKPSRDICQRGTSLTIQCQVDSQVTMMFWYRQQPGQSLTLIATANQGSEATYESGFVIDKFPISRPNLTFSTLTVSNMSPEDSSIYLCSVASRTDYGYTFGSGTRLTVV.

This rearrangement joins TRBV7-3 to TRBJ2-1; TRBD2 agrees at 7 bases. Germline lookup yields CDR1 SGHTA and CDR2 FQGTGA. The V gene end was trimmed by 6 bases and the J gene end by 7 bases; junction bases not matched to a gene: 18. The CDR3 is 17 residues long. CDR3 sequence: CASRKPAGGRVGNEQFF. DNA of the CDR3: TGTGCCAGCAGAAAACCGGCGGGCGGGAGAGTTGGAAATGAGCAGTTCTTC.

The chain joins TRBV4-3 to TRBJ1-4; D is perhaps TRBD1 (6 bases). CDR3 length equals 16 residues. Germline V gene sequence: CDR1 LGHNA, CDR2 YSLEER. Deletions cut 1 base from V and 8 bases from J, with 17 bases between. CDR3 protein: CASSQAHQGRKEKLFF. The CDR3 coding sequence is TGCGCCAGCAGCCAAGCCCATCAGGGGCGTAAGGAAAAACTGTTTTTT.

The rearrangement joins TRBV4-1 to TRBJ2-2; maybe TRBD2 (5 bases). This CDR3 has 14 residues. CDR1 MGHRA and CDR2 YSYEKL come from the germline V gene. Trimming left V 4 bases short and J 1 base short, with 7 bases between. Written as DNA, the CDR3 is TGCGCCAGCAGCCCCGGACTGAACACCGGGGAGCTGTTTTTT. It encodes CASSPGLNTGELFF.

V is TRBV5-6 and J is TRBJ1-5; 9 nucleotides match TRBD1. V lost 3 bases to trimming and J lost 0 bases; unmatched junction nucleotides: 7. There are 17 residues in the CDR3. Per the germline V gene, CDR1 is SGHDT and CDR2 is YYEEEE. CDR3 sequence (DNA): TGTGCCAGCAGCTCGACAGGGGGTTTCTATAGCAATCAGCCCCAGCATTTT. It is translated as CASSSTGGFYSNQPQHF. Filled out from reference TRBV5-6 and TRBJ1-5, the complete variable domain reads DAGVTQSPTHLIKTRGQQVTLRCSPKSGHDTVSWYQQALGQGPQFIFQYYEEEERQRGNFPDRFSGHQFPNYSSELNVNALLLGDSALYLCASSSTGGFYSNQPQHFGDGTRLSIL.

In DNA, the CDR3 is TGTGCCAGCACCCCCCGTGGCAGGGGAGGGGAAAAACTGTTTTTT. The encoded protein is CASTPRGRGGEKLFF. V is TRBV5-5 and J is TRBJ1-4, with a possible D match to TRBD1 (6 bases). V was shortened by 6 bases and J by 8 bases, with 20 bases between the two germline ends. Germline V CDR1 and CDR2: SGHKS, YYEKEE (reference sequence). CDR3 length: 15 amino acids.

The chain uses TRBV6-5 and TRBJ1-4, with a weak D call TRBD1 (5 bases). Germline CDR1 is MNHEY and CDR2 is SVGAGI. V lost 0 bases, J lost 0 bases, and 8 bases lay in between. The CDR3 loop spans 16 amino acids. CDR3 residues: CASSYSQGATNEKLFF. CDR3 sequence (DNA): TGTGCCAGCAGTTACTCGCAAGGGGCAACTAATGAAAAACTGTTTTTT.

The chain carries TRBV29-1 and TRBJ2-2; D unclear. The CDR3 sequence is 11 residues long. Germline V lookup: CDR1 SQVTM, CDR2 ANQGSEA. V gave up 4 bases and J gave up 5 bases, with 5 bases separating them. The CDR3 sequence: CSVALTGELFF. Written as DNA, the CDR3 is TGCAGCGTTGCCTTAACCGGGGAGCTGTTTTTT.

The rearrangement uses TRBV5-6 and TRBJ2-2, with D uncertain. Trimming shortened V by 0 bases and J by 3 bases, and 6 bases separated the two germline ends. CDR1 SGHDT and CDR2 YYEEEE come from the germline V gene. The CDR3 is 14 amino acids. CDR3 in amino acids: CASSLETYTGELFF. The CDR3 nucleotides read TGTGCCAGCAGCTTGGAAACATACACCGGGGAGCTGTTTTTT. The whole variable domain, filled in from reference TRBV5-6 and TRBJ2-2, reads DAGVTQSPTHLIKTRGQQVTLRCSPKSGHDTVSWYQQALGQGPQFIFQYYEEEERQRGNFPDRFSGHQFPNYSSELNVNALLLGDSALYLCASSLETYTGELFFGEGSRLTVL.

The CDR3 DNA reads as TGTGCCAGCAGCTTAGAGGCTAGGGAGCAGTTCTTC. Its protein is CASSLEAREQFF. The chain links TRBV7-6 to TRBJ2-1, with D hard to call. Trimming cost V 1 base and J 10 bases, with 8 bases left between them. The germline gives CDR1 SGHVS, CDR2 FNYEAQ. The CDR3 covers 12 residues.

The J gene is TRBJ1-2, the V gene TRBV28, with 10 bases that match TRBD1. Germline V gives CDR1 MDHEN, CDR2 SYDVKM. J lost 4 bases, V lost 4 bases, and 21 bases had no gene match. The CDR3 runs to 20 residues. CDR3 sequence: CASSSRDRGYLGGLSYGYTF. The DNA for the CDR3 is TGTGCCAGCAGTTCCCGGGACAGGGGATATCTAGGAGGTCTCTCCTATGGCTACACCTTC.

The chain is built from TRBV15 and TRBJ1-4; maybe TRBD1 (5 bases). Between the trimmed V and J ends, which lost 0 bases and 8 bases, there was a span of 10 bases. The CDR3 consists of 14 residues. Germline values: CDR1 LNHNV, CDR2 YYDKDF (reference sequence). CDR3 protein: CATSREVGAEKLFF. DNA for the CDR3: TGTGCCACCAGCAGAGAAGTCGGGGCCGAAAAACTGTTTTTT.